This T cell receptor (beta chain) is drawn from a study of blood T cells in healthy people across ages. CDR3 length equals 14 residues. Germline loops: CDR1 SEHNR, CDR2 FQNEAQ (reference sequence). Trimming took 5 bases from V and 8 from J; bases not matched to a gene: 9. This clonotype turned up a few times. The authors ran a second PCR of about 7 to 11 cycles using a sample-barcoded 5' primer and a J-beta primer mix. Every cDNA was tagged by a template-switch adaptor with 12 random nucleotides. Using its own MiXCR run on the 5' RACE reads, TCRdb lists one record per CDR3 protein. The table records around 1,000,000 distinct CDR3 sequences, almost 25% of them present only once. The sample also formed part of further work on T cells of mothers and their children. From that report: Donation came from three healthy Caucasian mothers together with their six children.

The TCR originated in a girl aged 2 to 9 in good health. The sequenced sample was blood. This sequence joins TRBV7-9 and TRBJ1-1; TRBD1 matches 9 bases. The CDR3 is CASSLEGQGLEAFF. The CDR3 DNA reads TGTGCCAGCAGCCTCGAGGGACAGGGCTTGGAAGCTTTCTTT.